This entry lists 4 T cell receptor beta chains sequenced from one sample in a study of T cells in Graves' hyperthyroidism and ophthalmopathy. The source material, RNA transcripts, was used to amplify TCR beta CDR3 regions. Initially, a first-round RT-PCR of the TCR CDR3 employed the HTBI primer set. TCRdb re-called the multiplex PCR reads with MiXCR, one entry per CDR3 protein. The repertoire holds roughly 500,000 distinct CDR3 sequences, with 40% to 55% as singletons. The sample comprised peripheral blood or thyroid tissue (not recorded which). The receptors shown here come from an adult woman with Graves' disease, either hyperthyroidism or ophthalmopathy (not recorded which).

This clonotype was found many times. The gene calls are TRBV20-1 and TRBJ1-3, with unresolved D. The CDR3 totals 14 residues. The germline V and J ends were trimmed by 3 bases and 3 bases, with 12 bases remaining between them. CDR1 is DFQATT, CDR2 SNEGSKA, per germline (reference sequence). The CDR3 sequence: CSASRELGGNTIYF. CDR3 nucleotides: TGCAGTGCTAGTCGAGAGCTGGGTGGAAACACCATATATTTT.

This clonotype has ten or more counts. This CDR3 reads CASSSSPSGNTIYF. CDR3 coding DNA: TGTGCCAGCAGCTCATCTCCTTCTGGAAACACCATATATTTT. The rearrangement links TRBV5-8 to TRBJ1-3, with D uncertain. Germline V gene sequence: CDR1 SGHTS, CDR2 YDEGEE. The CDR3 length is 14 residues. Deletions cut 3 bases from V and 1 base from J, with 8 bases between. Combining the CDR3 with reference TRBV5-8 and TRBJ1-3 gives the whole variable domain EAGVTQSPTHLIKTRGQQATLRCSPISGHTSVYWYQQALGLGLQFLLWYDEGEERNRGNFPPRFSGRQFPNYSSELNVNALELEDSALYLCASSSSPSGNTIYFGEGSWLTVV.

This clonotype has at least ten counts. This chain joins TRBV5-4 and TRBJ2-7; D not certain. This CDR3 is built from 15 residues. Trimming shortened V by 0 bases and J by 2 bases, and 12 bases separated the two germline ends. Germline V gene sequence: CDR1 SGHNT, CDR2 YYREEE (reference sequence). Here the CDR3 reads CASSLGFGSAYEQYF. The DNA for the CDR3 is TGTGCCAGCAGCTTGGGCTTCGGATCTGCCTACGAGCAGTACTTC.

There are a few counts of this clonotype. The chain joins TRBV7-2 to TRBJ2-7, with D possibly matching TRBD2 (5 bases). Germline lookup yields CDR1 SGHTA and CDR2 FQGNSA. V was pared by 2 bases and J by 6 bases, with 17 bases between. This CDR3 has 15 amino acids. Here the CDR3 DNA reads TGTGCCAGCAGCTTACTCGGCGGGCCCCGGGGCGAGCAGTACTTC. This translates into CASSLLGGPRGEQYF. Full variable domain (remainder filled in from reference TRBV7-2 and TRBJ2-7): GAGVSQSPSNKVTEKGKDVELRCDPISGHTALYWYRQSLGQGLEFLIYFQGNSAPDKSGLPSDRFSAERTGGSVSTLTIQRTQQEDSAVYLCASSLLGGPRGEQYFGPGTRLTVT.